The rows below give T cell receptor beta chains drawn from one sample of a study of cytomegalovirus exposure and HLA in healthy donors. Sequenced by immunoSEQ multiplex PCR; TCRdb stores in-frame clones only, minus some. This table holds about 170,000 clones, 73% found once. The sample was PBMCs. These receptors came from a woman aged 18-30 years in good health and CMV-seropositive. Both conserved end residues are part of each CDR3.

CDR3aa: CASSLDAWALNYGYTF
v_gene: TRBV5-6
j_gene: TRBJ1-2
len: 16

CDR3aa: CASSELAGGREQYF
v_gene: TRBV6-5
j_gene: TRBJ2-7
len: 14

CDR3aa: CAISDPGQDPSGYTF
v_gene: TRBV21-1
j_gene: TRBJ1-2
len: 15

CDR3aa: CASTFGSSGNTIYF
v_gene: TRBV5-6
j_gene: TRBJ1-3
len: 14

CDR3aa: CASSSGGADTGELFF
v_gene: TRBV5-1
j_gene: TRBJ2-2
len: 15

CDR3aa: CASSPAGQGPQPQHF
v_gene: TRBV6-6
j_gene: TRBJ1-5
len: 15

CDR3aa: CASSFRTGDNTIYF
v_gene: TRBV7-2
j_gene: TRBJ1-3
len: 14

CDR3aa: CASSPHLGQNTEAFF
v_gene: TRBV9
j_gene: TRBJ1-1
len: 15

CDR3aa: CASSIARATNEKLFF
v_gene: TRBV19
j_gene: TRBJ1-4
len: 15

CDR3aa: CASSSRTASTYGYTF
v_gene: TRBV5-4
j_gene: TRBJ1-2
len: 15

CDR3aa: CASSPGTGSRDTQYF
v_gene: TRBV18
j_gene: TRBJ2-3
len: 15

CDR3aa: CASSMGTEYTEAFF
v_gene: TRBV19
j_gene: TRBJ1-1
len: 14

CDR3aa: CASRLDRLQETQYF
v_gene: TRBV6-1
j_gene: TRBJ2-5
len: 14

CDR3aa: CASSYGTESSYNEQFF
v_gene: TRBV27
j_gene: TRBJ2-1
len: 16

CDR3aa: CASSSLGLDTQYF
v_gene: TRBV5-4
j_gene: TRBJ2-3
len: 13

CDR3aa: CASSTGTNTGELFF
v_gene: TRBV9
j_gene: TRBJ2-2
len: 14